The clone carrying this T cell receptor (beta chain) was recorded a few times. This entry comes from a study of radiation and T cells in renal cell carcinoma. Germline CDR1 KGHSH, CDR2 LQKENI. Trimming cost V 3 bases and J 0 bases, with 11 bases left between them. This CDR3 has 16 amino acids. Regarding time point: baseline pretreatment blood. The treatment here: 15 Gy SBRT to primary tumor, nephrectomy 4 weeks later. The protocol was immunoSEQ multiplex PCR, while the TCRdb copy is restricted to in-frame clones and leaves out a portion. The repertoire holds more than 95,000 clones, with about four fifths as singletons.

This receptor was obtained from a woman in her fifties or sixties with renal cell carcinoma. This chain uses TRBV18 with TRBJ2-2; D ambiguous. The sample here was blood, taken from a patient whose treatment included radiotherapy and nephrectomy. CDR3 loop: CASSPNQLANTGELFF. Written as DNA, the CDR3 is TGTGCCAGCTCACCGAATCAACTCGCGAACACCGGGGAGCTGTTTTTT.